The 22 T cell receptor beta chains reported below all come from one sample, sequenced in a study of T cells in Graves' hyperthyroidism and ophthalmopathy. Amplified TCR beta CDR3 regions came from RNA transcripts. Initially, a first-round RT-PCR of the TCR CDR3 employed the HTBI primer set. One entry per CDR3 protein, called by TCRdb with MiXCR from the multiplex PCR reads. This table holds about 500,000 distinct CDR3 sequences, approximately 14% found once. Sequencing was done on a sample of blood. The source is a woman younger than 35 with Graves' hyperthyroidism.

This sequence joins TRBV7-2 and TRBJ2-3; 12 nucleotides line up with TRBD2. CDR3 length: 18 amino acids. CDR1 SGHTA and CDR2 FQGNSA come from the germline V gene. V was pared by 4 bases and J by 4 bases, with 12 bases of the junction left unmatched. The CDR3, as DNA: TGTGCCAGCAGCTCGTCTAGCGGGGGGGTTCATAGCGCAGATACGCAGTATTTT. Translating it yields CASSSSSGGVHSADTQYF.

This clonotype was counted only a few times. This chain connects TRBV2 to TRBJ2-4, with D uncertain. The CDR3 loop spans 15 amino acids. Germline V gives CDR1 SNHLY, CDR2 FYNNEI. Trimming pared 3 bases from V and 0 bases from J, leaving 9 bases between. The CDR3 spells CASSDRRLAKNIQYF. CDR3 nucleotides: TGTGCCAGCAGTGACCGTCGACTAGCCAAAAACATTCAGTACTTC.

This clonotype was observed at least ten times. V usage is TRBV20-1 and J usage is TRBJ2-3; no reliable D call. There are 12 residues in the CDR3. Trimming shortened V by 5 bases and J by 0 bases, and 6 bases separated the two germline ends. Germline CDR1 reads DFQATT; CDR2 reads SNEGSKA (reference sequence). The CDR3 bases are TGCAGTGCTCTTCCTAGCACAGATACGCAGTATTTT. This gives the protein CSALPSTDTQYF.

The table lists this clonotype with many counts. The chain recombines TRBV7-2 with TRBJ2-5; 11 bases are shared with TRBD2. The V gene end was trimmed by 5 bases and the J gene end by 5 bases; junction bases not matched to a gene: 7. Germline-derived CDR1 and CDR2 are SGHTA and FQGNSA. CDR3 length: 15 amino acids. The CDR3 is CASSVGTSGSETQYF. CDR3 DNA sequence: TGTGCCAGCAGCGTTGGGACTAGCGGTTCCGAGACCCAGTACTTC.

The table lists this clonotype with many counts. The genes are TRBV5-1 and TRBJ1-1, with TRBD1 matching 7 bases. The junction had 7 bases not matched to a gene; V was cut back by 1 base and J by 7 bases. The CDR3 spans 14 residues. The germline gives CDR1 SGHRS, CDR2 YFSETQ. CDR3 sequence reads: CASSLRTGGHEAFF. The DNA of the CDR3 is TGCGCCAGCAGCTTGAGGACAGGCGGCCATGAAGCTTTCTTT.

The chain is built from TRBV28 and TRBJ2-5, with a possible D match to TRBD2 (5 bases). The CDR3 is 13 amino acids. The V and J ends lost 9 bases and 4 bases respectively, with 15 bases between them. Germline V lookup: CDR1 MDHEN, CDR2 SYDVKM. The DNA for the CDR3 is TGTGCCAGTCTAGACCCTCGGGGAGAGACCCAGTACTTC. It translates to CASLDPRGETQYF.

This clonotype was detected ten times or more. The V and J genes are TRBV2 and TRBJ2-2, with D uncertain. The CDR3 consists of 13 residues. Germline V gene data show CDR1 as SNHLY and CDR2 as FYNNEI. V was clipped by 1 base and J by 7 bases, with 7 bases between them. The CDR3 reads CASSEEGLGELFF. CDR3 nucleotide sequence: TGTGCCAGCAGTGAAGAGGGTCTCGGGGAGCTGTTTTTT.

This clonotype was seen a few times. The CDR3 DNA follows: TGTGCCAGCAGTGGGGGCGGGGGGTCTTCCTACAATGAGCAGTTCTTC. This translates into CASSGGGGSSYNEQFF. This chain links TRBV6-1 with TRBJ2-1, with 8 bases that match TRBD2. After removal of 4 bases from V and 1 base from J, the junction contained 6 bases not matched to a gene. This CDR3 region has 16 residues. Germline CDR1 is MNHNS and CDR2 is SASEGT.

This clonotype was detected ten times or more. The chain links TRBV29-1 to TRBJ1-1; D gene ambiguous. Germline values: CDR1 SQVTM, CDR2 ANQGSEA. This CDR3 has 15 amino acids. V lost 5 bases to trimming and J lost 3 bases, with 19 bases between them. Written as DNA, the CDR3 is TGCAGCGTTCTGTTTAACCCTGACGGATACACTGAAGCTTTCTTT. Its protein is CSVLFNPDGYTEAFF.

This clonotype was seen more than once but under ten times. The V call is TRBV3-1, the J call TRBJ1-4; TRBD1 might be the D (5 bases). This CDR3 spans 15 amino acids. Germline CDR1 is LGHDT and CDR2 is YNNKEL (reference sequence). V was trimmed by 3 bases and J by 5 bases, leaving 13 bases between them. The CDR3 bases are TGTGCCAGCAGCCATAGACAGTCAAAGAATGAAAAACTGTTTTTT. Its translation is CASSHRQSKNEKLFF.

This clonotype came up many times. This chain uses TRBV6-1 with TRBJ1-4, with D perhaps TRBD1 (6 bases). V was clipped by 5 bases and J by 7 bases, with 29 bases between them. This CDR3 spans 19 amino acids. Germline V lookup: CDR1 MNHNS, CDR2 SASEGT. CDR3 nucleotides: TGTGCCAGCAGTTTTCTCTTTAGTGGGACATCTAATTATGGTGAAAAACTGTTTTTT. Encoded protein: CASSFLFSGTSNYGEKLFF.

Turning to this clonotype: A much more abundant neighbour one base away suggests this may be a read error. The chain combines TRBV10-3 with TRBJ1-4; 9 positions agree with TRBD1. Germline V CDR1 and CDR2: ENHRY, SYGVKD. The length of the CDR3 is 14 residues. CDR3 DNA sequence: TGTACCATCAGGAAGGGACAGGGAGGCGAAAAACTGTTTTTT. Protein product: CTIRKGQGGEKLFF.

Concerning this clonotype itself: This may be a read error, as it is one base from a much larger clone. The chain is built from TRBV24-1 and TRBJ1-2; 7 bases are a match to TRBD1. Germline V gives CDR1 KGHDR, CDR2 SFDVKD. CDR3 length: 16 amino acids. V lost 1 base to trimming and J lost 5 bases; unmatched junction nucleotides: 9. The CDR3 spells CATSDFRPHRGYGYTF. The DNA for the CDR3 is TGTGCCACCAGTGATTTTAGGCCGCACAGGGGATATGGCTACACCTTC.

The V gene is TRBV27, the J gene TRBJ2-3, with TRBD2 matching 11 bases. In germline, CDR1 is MNHEY, CDR2 SMNVEV (reference sequence). V shed 1 base, J shed 4 bases, and the junction held 10 bases outside the gene matches. The CDR3 is 18 amino acids. The CDR3 nucleotides are TGTGCCAGCAGTTTATGCTCCATGGGACTAGCGGTACCAGATACGCAGTATTTT. It codes for CASSLCSMGLAVPDTQYF.

The sample holds a few counts of this clonotype. The chain recombines TRBV9 with TRBJ2-7; D ambiguous. Trimming took off 3 bases at V and 7 bases at J, with 11 bases between the two ends. The germline CDR1 and CDR2 sequences are SGDLS and YYNGEE. The CDR3 runs to 12 residues. In DNA, the CDR3 is TGTGCCAGCAGCGCCGAAGTGGGGGAGCAGTACTTC. Translating it yields CASSAEVGEQYF.

On this clonotype itself: Germline and junction disagree at one end, which may indicate a read error. The genes are TRBV19 and TRBJ1-1; TRBD1 is a possible D gene (5 bases). The CDR3 length is 14 residues. Looked up from germline, CDR1 is LNHDA and CDR2 is SQIVND (reference sequence). The CDR3 is CTSSSTAMNTEAFF. The CDR3 region has the DNA TGTACCAGTTCATCGACAGCTATGAACACTGAAGCTTTCTTT.

This clonotype occurred many times. This rearrangement joins TRBV6-1 to TRBJ1-5; 7 nucleotides align to TRBD1. Losses at the gene ends were 5 bases for V and 3 bases for J; bases not matched to a gene: 4. The CDR3 runs 14 residues. Looked up from germline, CDR1 is MNHNS and CDR2 is SASEGT. The CDR3: CASSLGQDNQPQHF. As DNA, the CDR3 is TGTGCCAGCAGTCTTGGACAGGACAATCAGCCCCAGCATTTT.

The table lists this clonotype with a few counts. V gene TRBV20-1 combines with J gene TRBJ2-1, with D perhaps TRBD1 or TRBD2 (5 bases each). Germline V gives CDR1 DFQATT, CDR2 SNEGSKA (reference sequence). V was shortened by 1 base and J by 3 bases, with 13 bases between the two germline ends. This CDR3 is built from 15 residues. The CDR3 nucleotides are TGCAGTGCTAGAGGATGGGACCCGGGCTACAATGAGCAGTTCTTC. It codes for CSARGWDPGYNEQFF.

In this sample, this clonotype turned up a few times. The V and J genes are TRBV6-2 or TRBV6-3 and TRBJ2-1, with 8 bases identical to TRBD2. The CDR3 contains 15 residues. J gave up 5 bases and V 2 bases, and 5 bases lay outside the gene matches. CDR1 and CDR2 (germline): MNHEY, SVGEGT. Written as DNA, the CDR3 is TGTGCCAGCAGTTACCGGACTAGCACTGACAATGAGCAGTTCTTC. Its translation is CASSYRTSTDNEQFF.

The genes are TRBV24-1 and TRBJ2-5; TRBD2 agrees at 14 bases. The ends lost 2 bases at V and 5 bases at J; junction bases unmatched: 6. The V gene's germline CDR1 is KGHDR and CDR2 SFDVKD. The CDR3 length is 17 residues. CDR3: CATSDSPTSGRGETQYF. The CDR3 bases are TGTGCCACCAGTGATTCTCCGACTAGCGGGAGGGGTGAGACCCAGTACTTC.

The chain couples TRBV9 to TRBJ2-2, with D possibly being TRBD2 (6 bases). The V end lost 2 bases, the J end lost 6 bases, and 23 bases lay between the germline ends. The CDR3 extends over 18 amino acids. CDR1 and CDR2 (germline): SGDLS, YYNGEE. Written as DNA, the CDR3 is TGTGCCAGCAGCGTTTTCGGAGGGCGTTCCCCCCGGGCCGGGGAGCTGTTTTTT. Its protein product is CASSVFGGRSPRAGELFF.

This clonotype was observed many times. The chain employs TRBV30 and TRBJ2-5; D gene unclear. CDR3 length equals 15 residues. The V and J ends lost 3 bases and 3 bases respectively, with 17 bases between them. Germline assignment: CDR1 GTSNPN and CDR2 SVGIG (reference sequence). The DNA for the CDR3 is TGTGCCTGGAGAACTCTGGCCCAACGGAAAGAGACCCAGTACTTC. Translating it yields CAWRTLAQRKETQYF.